Below are 16 T cell receptor beta chains sequenced from a single sample in a study of T cell changes during pregnancy in multiple sclerosis. This table comes from immunoSEQ multiplex PCR, and its TCRdb copy is limited to in-frame clones, with some not included. The profile shows 30,000 or so clones, about 85% of them singletons. The material was CD8+ T cells from peripheral blood mononuclear cells, obtained after pregnancy. These receptors originate from a female donor with multiple sclerosis, enrolled in a pregnancy study.

This rearrangement joins TRBV9 to TRBJ2-1; tentative D call: TRBD2 (7 bases). CDR3 length: 15 amino acids. Per the germline V gene, CDR1 is SGDLS and CDR2 is YYNGEE. Trimming took off 1 base at V and 6 bases at J, with 14 bases between the two ends. Here the CDR3 DNA reads TGTGCCAGCAGCGTAAGAGTGGGGGGGCCCAATGAGCAGTTCTTC. Its protein is CASSVRVGGPNEQFF.

The chain has TRBV25-1 and TRBJ2-7; TRBD1 might be the D (6 bases). The CDR3 spans 16 residues. Trimming cost V 2 bases and J 0 bases, with 14 bases left between them. CDR1 MGHDK and CDR2 SYGVNS come from the germline V gene. The CDR3 coding sequence is TGTGCCAGCAGTGAACTCCCGGGACAAGACTCCTACGAGCAGTACTTC. This encodes CASSELPGQDSYEQYF.

The chain joins TRBV5-1 to TRBJ1-1; TRBD1 is a possible D gene (5 bases). Germline-derived CDR1 and CDR2 are SGHRS and YFSETQ. Trimming shortened V by 0 bases and J by 6 bases, and 15 bases separated the two germline ends. CDR3 size: 15 residues. CDR3 sequence reads: CASSLEGPLVAEAFF. The CDR3 bases are TGCGCCAGCAGCTTGGAGGGGCCTCTCGTGGCTGAAGCTTTCTTT.

The CDR3 region has the DNA TGTGCCAGCAGCTTAGGAAACAGCTACGAGCAGTACTTC. Translation: CASSLGNSYEQYF. The chain joins TRBV7-9 to TRBJ2-7; D gene uncertain. The CDR3 runs 13 residues. The germline V and J ends were trimmed by 1 base and 3 bases, with 7 bases remaining between them. Germline V gene lookup returns CDR1 SEHNR and CDR2 FQNEAQ (reference sequence).

The V call is TRBV27, the J call TRBJ1-2; unclear D gene. The germline V gene encodes CDR1 MNHEY and CDR2 SMNVEV (reference sequence). CDR3 length: 16 amino acids. V shed 6 bases and J shed 8 bases, with 25 bases lying between them. The CDR3 bases are TGTGCCAGCAGCCTTTATTGGTCGGGGAGGGCGAGCGGCTACACCTTC. Translated: CASSLYWSGRASGYTF.

The CDR3 coding sequence is TGTGCCAGCAGTTTATTGGTAGGCGGGTCCTACGAGCAGTACTTC. Translated: CASSLLVGGSYEQYF. V gene TRBV27 combines with J gene TRBJ2-7; D possibly corresponds to TRBD2 (5 bases). Between the trimmed V and J ends, which lost 1 base and 1 base, there was a span of 11 bases. Germline CDR1 reads MNHEY; CDR2 reads SMNVEV (reference sequence). This CDR3 has 15 residues.

The V and J genes are TRBV4-3 and TRBJ2-1, with D maybe TRBD1 (5 bases). V was pared by 5 bases and J by 5 bases, with 13 bases between. Germline V gene data show CDR1 as LGHNA and CDR2 as YSLEER. The CDR3 has 14 amino acids. CDR3: CASSRLLGHNEQFF. The CDR3 nucleotides are TGCGCCAGCAGCAGGCTCCTGGGGCACAATGAGCAGTTCTTC.

The gene calls are TRBV19 and TRBJ2-2; 8 nucleotides match TRBD1. Unmatched junction bases numbered 8, after V lost 5 bases and J lost 6 bases. CDR1 and CDR2 (germline): LNHDA, SQIVND (reference sequence). There are 15 residues in the CDR3. The CDR3, as DNA: TGTGCCAGTAGTTGGGACAGGACGATCGCCGGGGAGCTGTTTTTT. This encodes CASSWDRTIAGELFF.

The CDR3 spells CASSFGRAGELFF. CDR3 coding DNA: TGTGCCAGCAGCTTTGGGAGGGCCGGGGAGCTGTTTTTT. The genes are TRBV13 and TRBJ2-2, with 7 bases lining up with TRBD2. The V segment lost 3 bases and the J segment 6 bases; nucleotides outside the gene matches: 1. The CDR3 sequence is 13 residues long. Per the germline V gene, CDR1 is PRHDT and CDR2 is FYEKMQ (reference sequence). Complete variable domain (other parts from reference TRBV13 and TRBJ2-2): AAGVIQSPRHLIKEKRETATLKCYPIPRHDTVYWYQQGPGQDPQFLISFYEKMQSDKGSIPDRFSAQQFSDYHSELNMSSLELGDSALYFCASSFGRAGELFFGEGSRLTVL.

The chain couples TRBV27 to TRBJ2-7, with D perhaps matching TRBD1 (6 bases). V shed 3 bases and J shed 3 bases, with 15 bases lying between them. The CDR3 has 15 amino acids. Germline V lookup: CDR1 MNHEY, CDR2 SMNVEV (reference sequence). The CDR3 nucleotides read TGTGCCAGCAGTTTCGCCAGGGGAGCGTTCTACGAGCAGTACTTC. It is translated as CASSFARGAFYEQYF.

The rearrangement links TRBV7-2 to TRBJ2-5; no clear D. V dropped 3 bases and J dropped 3 bases, with 11 bases sitting between them. The CDR3 runs 14 residues. The germline gives CDR1 SGHTA, CDR2 FQGNSA. DNA of the CDR3: TGTGCCAGCAGCTTCCACGCCATAGAAGAGACCCAGTACTTC. It yields the protein CASSFHAIEETQYF.

The genes are TRBV7-2 and TRBJ1-3, with D hard to call. The CDR3 has 15 residues. CDR1 SGHTA and CDR2 FQGNSA come from the germline V gene. With 1 base removed from V and 0 bases from J, the gap between germline ends came to 7 bases. The CDR3 DNA is TGTGCCAGCAGCTTAGGCAGGCCCTCTGGAAACACCATATATTTT. Amino acids: CASSLGRPSGNTIYF.

The chain combines TRBV5-1 with TRBJ2-5, with D uncertain. The germline V gene has CDR1 SGHRS and CDR2 YFSETQ. V lost 4 bases to trimming and J lost 1 base, with 8 bases between them. CDR3 length equals 13 residues. In DNA, the CDR3 is TGCGCCAGCAGCGAGCAAAGCCAAGAGACCCAGTACTTC. It specifies CASSEQSQETQYF. Together with reference TRBV5-1 and TRBJ2-5, the CDR3 gives the full variable domain: KAGVTQTPRYLIKTRGQQVTLSCSPISGHRSVSWYQQTPGQGLQFLFEYFSETQRNKGNFPGRFSGRQFSNSRSEMNVSTLELGDSALYLCASSEQSQETQYFGPGTRLLVL.

The V call is TRBV4-2, the J call TRBJ1-1, with D hard to call. The CDR3 is 15 residues long. Trimming left V 0 bases short and J 6 bases short, with 14 bases between. The germline gives CDR1 LGHNA, CDR2 YNFKEQ. The CDR3, as DNA: TGTGCCAGCAGCCAAGACCCAGGCATCATCCCTGAAGCTTTCTTT. Translated: CASSQDPGIIPEAFF.

The V and J genes are TRBV30 and TRBJ2-2; a possible D gene is TRBD2 (6 bases). Per the germline V gene, CDR1 is GTSNPN and CDR2 is SVGIG (reference sequence). CDR3 size: 18 residues. The V gene lost 2 bases and the J gene lost 0 bases, with 19 bases spanning the gap. The CDR3 protein is CAWSLSSLAVANTGELFF. CDR3 DNA: TGTGCCTGGAGTCTCTCTTCCTTAGCGGTTGCGAACACCGGGGAGCTGTTTTTT.

V and J are TRBV10-1 and TRBJ1-6, with D uncertain. The CDR3 loop spans 13 amino acids. V lost 6 bases and J 8 bases, leaving 11 bases between the germline ends. Germline V gene sequence: CDR1 WNHNN, CDR2 SYGVQD (reference sequence). The CDR3 nucleotides are TGCGCCAGCAGCCTGCGTCTGGATTCACCCCTCCACTTT. Translating it yields CASSLRLDSPLHF.